This TCR beta chain was sequenced during a study of T-cell reconstitution after alpha-beta-depleted transplantation in children. V lost 1 base to trimming and J lost 1 base; unmatched junction nucleotides: 9. The CDR3 length is 18 residues. Germline-derived CDR1 and CDR2 are LNHNV and YYDKDF (reference sequence). For TCRbeta, the library was prepared with unique molecular identifiers. In TCRdb, the PCR reads were re-called with MiXCR into one record per CDR3 protein. This repertoire shows about 250,000 distinct CDR3 sequences, under 30% found once; its top ten account for about 5%. This clonotype was recorded a few times.

The J gene is TRBJ2-2, the V gene TRBV15; TRBD2 agrees at 7 bases. Sequenced here: PBMCs, mostly from graft donor cells, sampled 360 days after TCRalphabeta/CD19-depleted stem cell transplant. This sequence originates from a female patient aged 2 to 10 who had a stem cell transplant for congenital amegakaryocytic thrombocytopenia, so the T cells may come from the graft donor. CDR3 sequence (DNA): TGTGCCACCAGCAGAGGAATGCGAGCGGGGAGGAACACCGGGGAGCTGTTTTTT. It codes for CATSRGMRAGRNTGELFF. Full variable domain (missing parts from reference TRBV15 and TRBJ2-2): DAMVIQNPRYQVTQFGKPVTLSCSQTLNHNVMYWYQQKSSQAPKLLFHYYDKDFNNEADTPDNFQSRRPNTSFCFLDIRSPGLGDTAMYLCATSRGMRAGRNTGELFFGEGSRLTVL.